This TCR beta chain stems from a study of shared clonotypes between healthy human individuals. About the research overall: CD4 naive cells filled three plates per donor, CD4 memory three, CD8 naive two and CD8 memory one.

Germline-derived CDR1 and CDR2 are SEHNR and FQNEAQ (reference sequence). The CDR3 totals 15 residues. The V and J ends lost 5 bases and 0 bases respectively, with 11 bases between them. This clone was picked up one time. Replicate PCRs for sorted subsets used approximately 190 ng DNA; this equaled 30,000 to 35,000 T cell genomes. Produced via immunoSEQ multiplex PCR; TCRdb's table is partial and in-frame only. The sample carries around 700,000 clones, 73% recorded once. Splitting the CD4+ cells yielded a CD45RA+ naive subset and a CD45RA-negative memory subset. The sequenced material came from memory CD4+ T cells sorted from blood. Subset given: CD45RA-negative fraction. The sequence derives from a woman aged 30 to 39 in good health. The genes are TRBV7-9 and TRBJ1-3; a possible D gene is TRBD1 (5 bases). CDR3 in DNA: TGTGCCAGCAGCAAACAGGAGAACTCTGGAAACACCATATATTTT. Residues: CASSKQENSGNTIYF. The complete variable domain, with remaining parts taken from reference TRBV7-9 and TRBJ1-3, reads DTGVSQNPRHKITKRGQNVTFRCDPISEHNRLYWYRQTLGQGPEFLTYFQNEAQLEKSRLLSDRFSAERPKGSFSTLEIQRTEQGDSAMYLCASSKQENSGNTIYFGEGSWLTVV.